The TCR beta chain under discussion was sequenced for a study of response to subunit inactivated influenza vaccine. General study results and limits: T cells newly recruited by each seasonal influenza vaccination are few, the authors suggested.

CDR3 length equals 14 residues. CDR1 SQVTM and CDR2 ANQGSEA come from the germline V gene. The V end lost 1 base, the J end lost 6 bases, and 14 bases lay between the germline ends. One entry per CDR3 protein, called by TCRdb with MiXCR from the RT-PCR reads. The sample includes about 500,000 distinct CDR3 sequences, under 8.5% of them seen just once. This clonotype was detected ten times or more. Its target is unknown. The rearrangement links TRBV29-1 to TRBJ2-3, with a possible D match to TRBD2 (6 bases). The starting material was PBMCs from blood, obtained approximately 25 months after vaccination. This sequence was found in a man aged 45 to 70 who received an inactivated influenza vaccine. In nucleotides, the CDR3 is TGCAGCGTTGAAGTCGCGACACGGGGGGATACGCAGTATTTT. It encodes CSVEVATRGDTQYF.